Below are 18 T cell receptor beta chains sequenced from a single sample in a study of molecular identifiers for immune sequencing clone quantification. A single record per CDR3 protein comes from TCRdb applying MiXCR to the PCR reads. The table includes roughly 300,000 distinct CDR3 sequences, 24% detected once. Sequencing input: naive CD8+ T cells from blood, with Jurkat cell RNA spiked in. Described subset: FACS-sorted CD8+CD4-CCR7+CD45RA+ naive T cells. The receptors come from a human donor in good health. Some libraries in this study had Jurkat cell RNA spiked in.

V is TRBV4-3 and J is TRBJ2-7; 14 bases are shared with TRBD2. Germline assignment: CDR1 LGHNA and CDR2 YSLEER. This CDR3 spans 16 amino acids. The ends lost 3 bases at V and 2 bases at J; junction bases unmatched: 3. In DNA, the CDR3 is TGCGCCAGCAGCCAGGGACTAGCGGGGGTAACCTACGAGCAGTACTTC. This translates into CASSQGLAGVTYEQYF.

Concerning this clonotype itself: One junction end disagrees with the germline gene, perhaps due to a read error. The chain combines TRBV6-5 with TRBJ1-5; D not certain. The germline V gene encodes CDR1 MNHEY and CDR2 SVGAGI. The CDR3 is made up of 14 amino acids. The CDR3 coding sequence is TGTGCCAGAAGTTACCGGGCCGAGAATCAGCCCCAGCATTTT. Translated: CARSYRAENQPQHF.

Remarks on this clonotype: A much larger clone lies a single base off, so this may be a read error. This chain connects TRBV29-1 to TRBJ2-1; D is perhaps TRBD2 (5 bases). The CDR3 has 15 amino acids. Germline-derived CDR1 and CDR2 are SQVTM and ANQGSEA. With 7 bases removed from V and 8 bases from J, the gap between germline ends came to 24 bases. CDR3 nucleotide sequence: TGCAGCGCCTTCTCCCCACATAGCGTTCTCGATGAGCAGTTCTTC. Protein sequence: CSAFSPHSVLDEQFF.

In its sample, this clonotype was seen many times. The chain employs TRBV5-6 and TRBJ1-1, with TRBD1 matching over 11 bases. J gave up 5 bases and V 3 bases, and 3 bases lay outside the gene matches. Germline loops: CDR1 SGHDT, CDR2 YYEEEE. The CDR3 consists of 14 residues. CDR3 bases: TGTGCCAGCAGCTGGGGACAGGGGGGGACTGAAGCTTTCTTT. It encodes CASSWGQGGTEAFF.

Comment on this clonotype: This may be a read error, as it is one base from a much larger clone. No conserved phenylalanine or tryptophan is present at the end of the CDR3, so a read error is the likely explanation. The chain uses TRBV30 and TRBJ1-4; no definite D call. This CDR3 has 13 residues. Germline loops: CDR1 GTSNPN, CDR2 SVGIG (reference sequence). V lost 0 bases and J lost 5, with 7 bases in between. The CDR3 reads CAWSVLVNEKLFL. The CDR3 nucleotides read TGTGCCTGGAGTGTACTCGTAAATGAAAAACTGTTTCTT.

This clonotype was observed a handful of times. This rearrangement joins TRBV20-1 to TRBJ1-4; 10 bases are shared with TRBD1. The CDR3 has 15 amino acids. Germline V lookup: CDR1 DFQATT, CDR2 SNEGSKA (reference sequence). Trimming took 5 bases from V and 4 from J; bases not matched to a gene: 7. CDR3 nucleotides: TGCAGTGCTGCCCGGACAGGGGGAATTAATGAAAAACTGTTTTTT. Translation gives CSAARTGGINEKLFF.

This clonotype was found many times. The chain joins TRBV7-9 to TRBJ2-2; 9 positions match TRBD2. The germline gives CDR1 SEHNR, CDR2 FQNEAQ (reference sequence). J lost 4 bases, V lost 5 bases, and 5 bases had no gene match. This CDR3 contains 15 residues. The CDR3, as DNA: TGTGCCAGCAGCCCGGGACTAGCTAGCACCGGGGAGCTGTTTTTT. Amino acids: CASSPGLASTGELFF.

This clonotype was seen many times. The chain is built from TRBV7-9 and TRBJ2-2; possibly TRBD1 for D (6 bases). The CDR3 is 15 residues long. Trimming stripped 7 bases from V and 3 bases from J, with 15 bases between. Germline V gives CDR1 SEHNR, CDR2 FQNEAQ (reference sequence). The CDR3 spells CASTREQGYTGELFF. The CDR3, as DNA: TGTGCCAGCACCCGAGAGCAGGGGTACACCGGGGAGCTGTTTTTT.

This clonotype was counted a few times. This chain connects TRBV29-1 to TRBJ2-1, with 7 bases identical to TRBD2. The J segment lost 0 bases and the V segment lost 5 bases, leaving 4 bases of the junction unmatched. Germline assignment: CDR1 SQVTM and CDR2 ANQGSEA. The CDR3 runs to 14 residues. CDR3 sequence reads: CSVLTSASYNEQFF. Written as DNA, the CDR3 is TGCAGCGTTTTAACTAGCGCCTCCTACAATGAGCAGTTCTTC.

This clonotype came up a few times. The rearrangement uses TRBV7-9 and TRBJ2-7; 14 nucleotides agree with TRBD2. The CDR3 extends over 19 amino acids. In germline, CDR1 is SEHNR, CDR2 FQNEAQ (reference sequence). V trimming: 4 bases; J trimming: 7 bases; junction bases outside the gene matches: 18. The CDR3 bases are TGTGCCAGCAGCTCTCAGTCCGGGACTAGCGGGAGTCTGGCGTATGAGCAGTACTTC. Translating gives CASSSQSGTSGSLAYEQYF. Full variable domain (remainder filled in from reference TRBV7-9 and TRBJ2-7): DTGVSQNPRHKITKRGQNVTFRCDPISEHNRLYWYRQTLGQGPEFLTYFQNEAQLEKSRLLSDRFSAERPKGSFSTLEIQRTEQGDSAMYLCASSSQSGTSGSLAYEQYFGPGTRLTVT.

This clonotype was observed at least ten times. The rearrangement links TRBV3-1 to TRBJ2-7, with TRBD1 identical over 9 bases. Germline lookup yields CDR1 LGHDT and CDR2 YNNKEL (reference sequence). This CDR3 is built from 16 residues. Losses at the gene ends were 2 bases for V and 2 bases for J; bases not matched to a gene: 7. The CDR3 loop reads CASSQNPGQGAYEQYF. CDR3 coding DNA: TGTGCCAGCAGCCAAAACCCGGGACAGGGTGCCTACGAGCAGTACTTC.

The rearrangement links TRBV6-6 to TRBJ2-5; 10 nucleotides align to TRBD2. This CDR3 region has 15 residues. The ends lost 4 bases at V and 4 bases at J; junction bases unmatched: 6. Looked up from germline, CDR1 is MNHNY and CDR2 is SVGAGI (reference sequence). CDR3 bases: TGTGCCAGCAGTTCGAGCGGGGGGGCCCCAGAGACCCAGTACTTC. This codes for CASSSSGGAPETQYF.

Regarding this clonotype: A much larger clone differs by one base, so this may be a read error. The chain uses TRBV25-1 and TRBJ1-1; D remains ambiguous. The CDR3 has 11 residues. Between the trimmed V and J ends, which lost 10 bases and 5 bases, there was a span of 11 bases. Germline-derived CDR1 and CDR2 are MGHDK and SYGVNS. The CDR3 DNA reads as TGTGCCAACCGATTCTCGACTGAAGCTTTCTTT. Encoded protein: CANRFSTEAFF.

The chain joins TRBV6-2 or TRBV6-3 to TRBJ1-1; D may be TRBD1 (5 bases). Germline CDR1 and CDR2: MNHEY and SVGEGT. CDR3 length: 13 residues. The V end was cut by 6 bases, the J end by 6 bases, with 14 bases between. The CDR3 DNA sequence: TGTGCCAGCAGGCACGGGGCAGGAGCTGAAGCTTTCTTT. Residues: CASRHGAGAEAFF.

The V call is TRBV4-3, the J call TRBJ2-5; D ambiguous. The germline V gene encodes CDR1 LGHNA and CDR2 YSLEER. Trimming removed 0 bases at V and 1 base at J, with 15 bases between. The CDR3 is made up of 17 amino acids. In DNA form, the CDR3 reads TGCGCCAGCAGCCAAGATAAGCCTGGGCTTACCCAAGAGACCCAGTACTTC. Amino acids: CASSQDKPGLTQETQYF.

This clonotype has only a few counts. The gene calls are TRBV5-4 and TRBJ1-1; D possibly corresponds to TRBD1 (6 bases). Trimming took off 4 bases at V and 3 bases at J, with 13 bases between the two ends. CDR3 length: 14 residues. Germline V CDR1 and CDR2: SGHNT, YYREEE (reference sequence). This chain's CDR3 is CASSGDTGYTEAFF. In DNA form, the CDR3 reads TGTGCCAGCAGCGGGGACACAGGTTACACTGAAGCTTTCTTT.

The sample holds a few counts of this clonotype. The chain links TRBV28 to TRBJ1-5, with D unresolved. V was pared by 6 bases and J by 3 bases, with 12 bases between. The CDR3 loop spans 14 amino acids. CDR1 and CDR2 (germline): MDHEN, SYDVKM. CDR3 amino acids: CASRLTRPNQPQHF. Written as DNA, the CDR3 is TGTGCCAGCAGACTCACCCGACCCAATCAGCCCCAGCATTTT.

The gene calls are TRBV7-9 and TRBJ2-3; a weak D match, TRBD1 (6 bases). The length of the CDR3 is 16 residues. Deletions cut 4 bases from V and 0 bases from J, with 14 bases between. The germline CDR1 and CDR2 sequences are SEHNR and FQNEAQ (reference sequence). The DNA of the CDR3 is TGTGCCAGCAGCTCCCGGACAGACAGGAGCACAGATACGCAGTATTTT. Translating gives CASSSRTDRSTDTQYF.